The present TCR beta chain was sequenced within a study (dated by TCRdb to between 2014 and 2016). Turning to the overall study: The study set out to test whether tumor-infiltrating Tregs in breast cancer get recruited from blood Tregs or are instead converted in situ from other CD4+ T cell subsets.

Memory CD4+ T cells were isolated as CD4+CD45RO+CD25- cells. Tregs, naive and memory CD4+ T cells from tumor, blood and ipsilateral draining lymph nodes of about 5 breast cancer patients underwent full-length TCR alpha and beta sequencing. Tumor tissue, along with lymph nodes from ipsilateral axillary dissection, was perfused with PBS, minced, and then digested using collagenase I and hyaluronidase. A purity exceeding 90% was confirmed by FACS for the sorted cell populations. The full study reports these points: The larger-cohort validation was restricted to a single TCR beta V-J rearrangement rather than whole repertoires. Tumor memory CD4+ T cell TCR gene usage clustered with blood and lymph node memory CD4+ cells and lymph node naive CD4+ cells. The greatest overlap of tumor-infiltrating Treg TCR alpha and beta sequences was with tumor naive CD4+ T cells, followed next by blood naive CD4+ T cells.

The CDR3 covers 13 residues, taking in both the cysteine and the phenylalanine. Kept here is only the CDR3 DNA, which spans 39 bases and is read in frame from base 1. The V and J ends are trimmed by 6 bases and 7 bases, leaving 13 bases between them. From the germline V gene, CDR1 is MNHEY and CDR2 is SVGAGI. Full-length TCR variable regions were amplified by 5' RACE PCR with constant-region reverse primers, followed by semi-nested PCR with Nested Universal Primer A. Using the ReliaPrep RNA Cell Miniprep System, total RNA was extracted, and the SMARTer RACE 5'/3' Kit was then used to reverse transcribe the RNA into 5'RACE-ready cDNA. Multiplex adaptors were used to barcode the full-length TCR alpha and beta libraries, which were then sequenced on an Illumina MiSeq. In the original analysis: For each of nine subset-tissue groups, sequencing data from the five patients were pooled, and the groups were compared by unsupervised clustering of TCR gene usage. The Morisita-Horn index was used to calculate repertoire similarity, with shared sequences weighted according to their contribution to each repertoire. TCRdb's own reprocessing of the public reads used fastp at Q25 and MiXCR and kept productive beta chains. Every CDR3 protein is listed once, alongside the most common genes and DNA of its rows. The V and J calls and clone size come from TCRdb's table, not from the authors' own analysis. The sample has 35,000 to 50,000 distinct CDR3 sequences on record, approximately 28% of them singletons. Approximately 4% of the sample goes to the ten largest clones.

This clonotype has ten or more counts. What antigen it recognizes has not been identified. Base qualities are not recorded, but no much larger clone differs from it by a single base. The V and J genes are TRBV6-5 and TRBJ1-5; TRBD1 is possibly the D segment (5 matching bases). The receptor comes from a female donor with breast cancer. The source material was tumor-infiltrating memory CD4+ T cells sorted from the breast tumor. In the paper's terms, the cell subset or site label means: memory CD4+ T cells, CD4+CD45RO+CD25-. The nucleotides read TGTGCCAGCAGGGGGCTGGGGGGACAGCCCCAGCATTTT. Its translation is CASRGLGGQPQHF.